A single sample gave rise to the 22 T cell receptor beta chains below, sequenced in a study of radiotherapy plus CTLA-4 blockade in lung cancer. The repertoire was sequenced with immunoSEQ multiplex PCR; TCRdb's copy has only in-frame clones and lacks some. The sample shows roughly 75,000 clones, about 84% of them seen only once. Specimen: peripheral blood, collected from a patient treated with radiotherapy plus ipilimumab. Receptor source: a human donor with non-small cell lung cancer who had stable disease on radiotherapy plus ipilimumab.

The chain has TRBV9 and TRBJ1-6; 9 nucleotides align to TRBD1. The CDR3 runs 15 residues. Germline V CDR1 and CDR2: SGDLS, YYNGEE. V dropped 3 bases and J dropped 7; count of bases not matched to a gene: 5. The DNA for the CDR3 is TGTGCCAGCAGCGCGACCGGGACAGGGAATTCACCCCTCCACTTT. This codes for CASSATGTGNSPLHF. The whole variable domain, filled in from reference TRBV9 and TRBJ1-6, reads DSGVTQTPKHLITATGQRVTLRCSPRSGDLSVYWYQQSLDQGLQFLIQYYNGEERAKGNILERFSAQQFPDLHSELNLSSLELGDSALYFCASSATGTGNSPLHFGNGTRLTVT.

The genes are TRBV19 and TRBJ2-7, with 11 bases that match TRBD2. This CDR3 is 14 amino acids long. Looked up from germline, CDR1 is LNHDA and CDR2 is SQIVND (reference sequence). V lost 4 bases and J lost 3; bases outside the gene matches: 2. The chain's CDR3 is CASSKLAGVYEQYF. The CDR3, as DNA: TGTGCCAGTAGTAAACTAGCGGGGGTCTACGAGCAGTACTTC. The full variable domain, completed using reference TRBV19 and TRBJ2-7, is DGGITQSPKYLFRKEGQNVTLSCEQNLNHDAMYWYRQDPGQGLRLIYYSQIVNDFQKGDIAEGYSVSREKKESFPLTVTSAQKNPTAFYLCASSKLAGVYEQYFGPGTRLTVT.

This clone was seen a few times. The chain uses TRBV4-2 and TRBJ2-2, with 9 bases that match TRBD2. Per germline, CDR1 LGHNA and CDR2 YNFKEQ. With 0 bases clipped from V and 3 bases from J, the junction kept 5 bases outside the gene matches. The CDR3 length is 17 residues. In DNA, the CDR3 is TGTGCCAGCAGCCAAGATAGCGGGAGAAGGTACACCGGGGAGCTGTTTTTT. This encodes CASSQDSGRRYTGELFF.

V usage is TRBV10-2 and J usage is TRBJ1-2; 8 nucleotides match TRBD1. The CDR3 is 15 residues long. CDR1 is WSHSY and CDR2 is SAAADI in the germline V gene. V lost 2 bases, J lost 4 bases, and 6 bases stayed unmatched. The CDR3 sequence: CASSENMGTGYGYTF. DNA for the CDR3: TGCGCCAGCAGTGAGAATATGGGGACAGGCTATGGCTACACCTTC.

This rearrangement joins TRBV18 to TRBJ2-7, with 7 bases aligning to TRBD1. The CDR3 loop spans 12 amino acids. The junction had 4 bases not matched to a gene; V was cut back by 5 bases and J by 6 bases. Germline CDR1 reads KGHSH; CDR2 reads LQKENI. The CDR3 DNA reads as TGTGCCAGCTCATCGGGACAGAGCGAGCAGTACTTC. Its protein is CASSSGQSEQYF.

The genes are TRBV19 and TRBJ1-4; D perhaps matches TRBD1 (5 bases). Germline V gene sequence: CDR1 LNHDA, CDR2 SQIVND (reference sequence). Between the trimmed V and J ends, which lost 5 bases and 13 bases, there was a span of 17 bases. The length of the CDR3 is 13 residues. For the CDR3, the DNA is TGTGCCAGTAGTGCACCGGGACCGACGATACTGTTTTTT. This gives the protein CASSAPGPTILFF.

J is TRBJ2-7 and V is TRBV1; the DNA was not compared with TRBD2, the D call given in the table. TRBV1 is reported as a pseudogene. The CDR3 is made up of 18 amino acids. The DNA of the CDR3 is TGCACCAGCAGCCAAGAAAGGACTAGCGGAGACCACTCCTACGAGCAGTACTTC. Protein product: CTSSQERTSGDHSYEQYF.

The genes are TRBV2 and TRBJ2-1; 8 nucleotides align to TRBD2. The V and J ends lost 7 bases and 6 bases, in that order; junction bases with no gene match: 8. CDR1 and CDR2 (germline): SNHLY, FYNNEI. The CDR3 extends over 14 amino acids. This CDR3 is CASTPSGGLNEQFF. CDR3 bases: TGTGCCAGCACCCCATCGGGAGGGCTCAATGAGCAGTTCTTC.

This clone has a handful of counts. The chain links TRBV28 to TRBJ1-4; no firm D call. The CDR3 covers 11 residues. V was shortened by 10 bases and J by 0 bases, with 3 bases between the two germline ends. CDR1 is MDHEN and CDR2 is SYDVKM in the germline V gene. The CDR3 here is CATTTNEKLFF. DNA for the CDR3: TGTGCCACCACAACTAATGAAAAACTGTTTTTT. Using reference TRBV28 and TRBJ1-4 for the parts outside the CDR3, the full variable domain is DVKVTQSSRYLVKRTGEKVFLECVQDMDHENMFWYRQDPGLGLRLIYFSYDVKMKEKGDIPEGYSVSREKKERFSLILESASTNQTSMYLCATTTNEKLFFGSGTQLSVL.

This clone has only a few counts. In nucleotides, the CDR3 is TGTGCCAGCTCATCGGGGGGGCCCAACTACGAGCAGTACTTC. Protein: CASSSGGPNYEQYF. The chain has TRBV18 and TRBJ2-7; 8 bases agree with TRBD2. This CDR3 comprises 14 residues. J lost 3 bases, V lost 5 bases, and 6 bases had no gene match. Germline V gene lookup returns CDR1 KGHSH and CDR2 LQKENI.

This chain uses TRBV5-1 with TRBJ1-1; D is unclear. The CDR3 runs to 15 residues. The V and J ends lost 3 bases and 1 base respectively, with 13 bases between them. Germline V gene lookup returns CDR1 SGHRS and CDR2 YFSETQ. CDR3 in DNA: TGCGCCAGCAGCTCCTCCCCGGTGGCGAACACTGAAGCTTTCTTT. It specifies CASSSSPVANTEAFF.

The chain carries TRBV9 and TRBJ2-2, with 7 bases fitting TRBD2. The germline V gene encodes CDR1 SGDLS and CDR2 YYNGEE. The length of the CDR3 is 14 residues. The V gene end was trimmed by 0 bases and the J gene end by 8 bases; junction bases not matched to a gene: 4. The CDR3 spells CASSVGVREGELFF. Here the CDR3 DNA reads TGTGCCAGCAGCGTAGGGGTGCGGGAGGGGGAGCTGTTTTTT.

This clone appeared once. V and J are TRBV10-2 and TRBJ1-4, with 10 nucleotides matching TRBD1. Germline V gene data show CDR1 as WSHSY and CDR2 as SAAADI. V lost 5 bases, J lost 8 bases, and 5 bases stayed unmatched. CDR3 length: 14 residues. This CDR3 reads CASSLGQGGEKLFF. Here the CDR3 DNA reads TGCGCCAGCAGTCTTGGACAGGGGGGGGAAAAACTGTTTTTT.

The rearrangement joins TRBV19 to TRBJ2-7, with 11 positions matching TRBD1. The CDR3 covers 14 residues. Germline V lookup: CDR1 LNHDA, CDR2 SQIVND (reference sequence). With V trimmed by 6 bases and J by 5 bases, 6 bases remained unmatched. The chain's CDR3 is CASRPDRGLNEQYF. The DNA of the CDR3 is TGTGCCAGTAGGCCGGACAGGGGGCTGAACGAGCAGTACTTC.

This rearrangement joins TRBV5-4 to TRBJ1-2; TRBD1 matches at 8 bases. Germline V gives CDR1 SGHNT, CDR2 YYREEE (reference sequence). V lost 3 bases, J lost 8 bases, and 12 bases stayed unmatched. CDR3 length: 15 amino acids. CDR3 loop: CASSSQGQGGFGYTF. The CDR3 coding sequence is TGTGCCAGCAGCTCCCAAGGACAGGGTGGTTTCGGCTACACCTTC.

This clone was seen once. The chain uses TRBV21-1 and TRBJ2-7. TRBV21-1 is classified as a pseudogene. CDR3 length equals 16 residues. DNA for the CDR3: TGTGCCAGCAGCAGTTATTTGCTACACGTGTTAGACGAGCAGTACTTC. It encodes CASSSYLLHVLDEQYF.

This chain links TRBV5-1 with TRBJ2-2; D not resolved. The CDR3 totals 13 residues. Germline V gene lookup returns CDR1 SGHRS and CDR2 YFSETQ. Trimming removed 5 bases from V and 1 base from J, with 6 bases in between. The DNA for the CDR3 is TGCGCCAGCAGAGGCGAGAACACCGGGGAGCTGTTTTTT. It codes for CASRGENTGELFF.

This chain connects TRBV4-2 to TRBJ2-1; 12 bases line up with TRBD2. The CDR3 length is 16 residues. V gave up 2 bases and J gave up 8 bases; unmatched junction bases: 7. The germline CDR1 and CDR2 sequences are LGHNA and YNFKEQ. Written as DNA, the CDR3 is TGTGCCAGCAGCCAAACTACTAGCGGGGGGCGATATGAGCAGTTCTTC. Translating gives CASSQTTSGGRYEQFF.

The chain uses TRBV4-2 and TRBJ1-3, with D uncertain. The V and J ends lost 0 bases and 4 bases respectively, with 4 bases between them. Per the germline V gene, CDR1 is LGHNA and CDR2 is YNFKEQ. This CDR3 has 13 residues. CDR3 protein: CASSQDLGNTIYF. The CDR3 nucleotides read TGTGCCAGCAGCCAAGATCTAGGAAACACCATATATTTT.

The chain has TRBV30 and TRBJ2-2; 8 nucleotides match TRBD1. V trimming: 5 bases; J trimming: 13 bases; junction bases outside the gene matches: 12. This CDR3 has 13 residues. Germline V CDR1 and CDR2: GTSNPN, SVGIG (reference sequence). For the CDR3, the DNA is TGTGCCTGGGGGACAGGACCCCACCGGGCGCTGTTTTTT. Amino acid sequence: CAWGTGPHRALFF.

CDR3 in DNA: TGTGCCAGCTCACCGCGGAGCATAGCCCACACCGGGGAGCTGTTTTTT. This gives the protein CASSPRSIAHTGELFF. The chain employs TRBV18 and TRBJ2-2; D ambiguous. The CDR3 has 16 amino acids. Germline V gives CDR1 KGHSH, CDR2 LQKENI. Trimming pared 3 bases from V and 3 bases from J, leaving 14 bases between.

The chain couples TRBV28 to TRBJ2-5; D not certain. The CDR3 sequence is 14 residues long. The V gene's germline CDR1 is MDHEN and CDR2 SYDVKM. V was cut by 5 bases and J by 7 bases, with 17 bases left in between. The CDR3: CASSPDQAGGTQYF. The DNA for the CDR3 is TGTGCCAGCAGTCCGGACCAGGCAGGTGGGACCCAGTACTTC.